The next 12 T cell receptor beta chains were all read from a single sample in a study of blood T cell repertoires in COVID-19. Sequenced by immunoSEQ multiplex PCR; TCRdb stores in-frame clones only, minus some. This sample carries just over 300,000 clones, approximately 90% of them seen once, and the ten largest clones take 9.5%. The sequenced sample consisted of PBMCs or T cells enriched from blood (not recorded which). These receptors originate from a woman aged 40 to 49 who had recovered from COVID-19.

This clone has a count of ten or more. Other nucleotide sequences in the sample specify the same CDR3. The chain employs TRBV7-2 and TRBJ2-3, with 12 bases that match TRBD2. V gave up 5 bases and J gave up 2 bases; unmatched junction bases: 5. The CDR3 is made up of 16 amino acids. Germline assignment: CDR1 SGHTA and CDR2 FQGNSA. The CDR3 bases are TGTGCCAGCAGCCCTCTAGCGGGAGGGCCCACAGATACGCAGTATTTT. Protein product: CASSPLAGGPTDTQYF. The whole variable domain, filled in from reference TRBV7-2 and TRBJ2-3, reads GAGVSQSPSNKVTEKGKDVELRCDPISGHTALYWYRQSLGQGLEFLIYFQGNSAPDKSGLPSDRFSAERTGGSVSTLTIQRTQQEDSAVYLCASSPLAGGPTDTQYFGPGTRLTVL.

The chain couples TRBV7-6 to TRBJ2-7; 15 positions match TRBD2. V gave up 5 bases and J gave up 2 bases; unmatched junction bases: 13. Germline-derived CDR1 and CDR2 are SGHVS and FNYEAQ. The CDR3 length is 19 residues. The DNA of the CDR3 is TGTGCCAGCAGCCATCCTCGGACTAGCGGGAGGGAAAATGCCTACGAGCAGTACTTC. It codes for CASSHPRTSGRENAYEQYF.

In nucleotides, the CDR3 is TGTGCCACCACGTACGGAGGGCAAACCTACAATGAGCAGTTCTTC. This translates into CATTYGGQTYNEQFF. The chain combines TRBV24-1 with TRBJ2-1, with D perhaps TRBD2 (6 bases). This CDR3 has 15 residues. Between the trimmed V and J ends, which lost 8 bases and 2 bases, there was a span of 15 bases. CDR1 and CDR2 from the germline V gene are KGHDR and SFDVKD.

This clone was counted once. The chain has TRBV7-2 and TRBJ1-2, with a tentative D call TRBD1 (6 bases). This CDR3 contains 13 residues. V was cut by 5 bases and J by 8 bases, with 15 bases left in between. Germline CDR1 SGHTA, CDR2 FQGNSA. The CDR3 bases are TGTGCCAGCAGCACCAACGGGGGGCGCGGCTACACCTTC. As protein: CASSTNGGRGYTF.

V is TRBV9 and J is TRBJ2-3, with 9 positions matching TRBD2. The V and J ends lost 4 bases and 0 bases, in that order; junction bases with no gene match: 9. Germline CDR1 and CDR2: SGDLS and YYNGEE. This CDR3 contains 17 residues. The CDR3 is CASSSRTSATSTDTQYF. CDR3 nucleotides: TGTGCCAGCAGCTCAAGGACTAGCGCAACTAGCACAGATACGCAGTATTTT.

The chain joins TRBV28 to TRBJ1-1; perhaps TRBD1 as D (5 bases). Per germline, CDR1 MDHEN and CDR2 SYDVKM. There are 13 residues in the CDR3. Between the trimmed V and J ends, which lost 2 bases and 11 bases, there was a span of 15 bases. The CDR3 spells CASSLGRHRGAFF. In DNA, the CDR3 is TGTGCCAGCAGTTTAGGCAGACACCGGGGGGCTTTCTTT.

This chain links TRBV7-9 with TRBJ1-1; maybe TRBD1 (5 bases). CDR3 length: 14 residues. V gave up 5 bases and J gave up 7 bases, with 17 bases separating them. The germline V gene has CDR1 SEHNR and CDR2 FQNEAQ (reference sequence). CDR3 in DNA: TGTGCCAGCAGCCCCCAGGGTGGGGTGGGTGAAGCTTTCTTT. It translates to CASSPQGGVGEAFF.

The chain has TRBV19 and TRBJ1-6; D possibly corresponds to TRBD1 (5 bases). Germline CDR1 and CDR2: LNHDA and SQIVND (reference sequence). The length of the CDR3 is 13 residues. The V end lost 5 bases, the J end lost 7 bases, and 9 bases lay between the germline ends. For the CDR3, the DNA is TGTGCCAGTAGTGTAGGGGAGAATTCACCCCTCCACTTT. It codes for CASSVGENSPLHF.

This chain uses TRBV7-9 with TRBJ2-1; 7 bases are shared with TRBD1. This CDR3 has 17 residues. The germline gives CDR1 SEHNR, CDR2 FQNEAQ (reference sequence). The trim removed 1 base at V and 3 bases at J, leaving 9 bases unmatched. The CDR3 DNA sequence: TGTGCCAGCAGCTTAGGAGGGGGCAGAGGGTTCTACAATGAGCAGTTCTTC. This sequence encodes CASSLGGGRGFYNEQFF. The entire variable domain, with the rest obtained from reference TRBV7-9 and TRBJ2-1, is as follows: DTGVSQNPRHKITKRGQNVTFRCDPISEHNRLYWYRQTLGQGPEFLTYFQNEAQLEKSRLLSDRFSAERPKGSFSTLEIQRTEQGDSAMYLCASSLGGGRGFYNEQFFGPGTRLTVL.

The rearrangement links TRBV3-1 (or the pseudogene TRBV3-2) to TRBJ2-1, with 9 bases matching TRBD2. The CDR3 totals 15 residues. CDR1 and CDR2 from the germline V gene are LGHDT and YNNKEL (reference sequence). V shed 6 bases, J shed 3 bases, and the junction held 6 bases outside the gene matches. The CDR3 loop reads CASSQTSGLYNEQFF. As DNA, the CDR3 is TGTGCCAGCAGTCAAACTAGCGGGCTCTACAATGAGCAGTTCTTC.

This chain connects TRBV2 to TRBJ1-2, with TRBD1 identical over 8 bases. Germline assignment: CDR1 SNHLY and CDR2 FYNNEI. This CDR3 has 16 amino acids. V lost 3 bases, J lost 8 bases, and 14 bases stayed unmatched. This chain's CDR3 is CASSDQLTTGGRGYTF. The CDR3 DNA follows: TGTGCCAGCAGTGATCAGCTTACCACAGGGGGAAGGGGCTACACCTTC.

The chain uses TRBV3-1 (or the pseudogene TRBV3-2) and TRBJ2-3; D perhaps matches TRBD2 (5 bases). Germline lookup yields CDR1 LGHDT and CDR2 YNNKEL (reference sequence). V dropped 4 bases and J dropped 0 bases, with 14 bases sitting between them. The CDR3 loop spans 16 amino acids. This CDR3 is CASSPYLASSTDTQYF. The DNA of the CDR3 is TGTGCCAGCAGCCCATACCTAGCTTCCAGCACAGATACGCAGTATTTT.